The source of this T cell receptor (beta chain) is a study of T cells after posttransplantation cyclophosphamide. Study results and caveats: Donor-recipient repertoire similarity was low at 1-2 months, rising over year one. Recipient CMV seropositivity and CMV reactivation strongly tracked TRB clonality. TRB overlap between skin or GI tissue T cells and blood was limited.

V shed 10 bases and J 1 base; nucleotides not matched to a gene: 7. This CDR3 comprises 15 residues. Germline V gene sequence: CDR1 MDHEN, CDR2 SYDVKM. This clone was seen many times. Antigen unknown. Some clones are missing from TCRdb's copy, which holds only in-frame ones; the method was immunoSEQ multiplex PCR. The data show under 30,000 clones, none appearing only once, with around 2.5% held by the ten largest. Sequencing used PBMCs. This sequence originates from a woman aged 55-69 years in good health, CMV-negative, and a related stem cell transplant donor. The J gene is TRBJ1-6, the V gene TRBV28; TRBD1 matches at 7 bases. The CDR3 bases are TGTGCCACCAGGAGGGACAGTTCCTATAATTCACCCCTCCACTTT. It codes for CATRRDSSYNSPLHF.